This T cell receptor (beta chain) emerged from a study of blood T cell repertoires in COVID-19. As for the study in general: Whether acute or convalescent, the COVID-19 samples came from the United States, Italy and Spain. PBMCs, B-cell-depleted T cells, or T cells provided the cDNA or gDNA that made up the material.

The authors' processing: Using reference gene primer amplification, nucleated cell counts were estimated. Repertoires were generated with immunoSEQ multiplex PCR, while TCRdb's copy carries only in-frame clones and drops some. The V and J calls and clone size are taken from that table; D and trimming were inferred from the DNA. The repertoire has roughly 200,000 clones, about 87% of them found once; the top ten carry around 4%. The CDR3 runs to 11 residues. With V trimmed by 9 bases and J by 12 bases, 6 bases remained unmatched. In germline, CDR1 is MNHEY, CDR2 SVGAGI. The clonotype originates from a woman aged 25 to 45 with acute or convalescent COVID-19. The chain couples TRBV6-5 to TRBJ2-3; the match to TRBD2 covers 10 bases. The specimen was peripheral blood. The CDR3 loop reads CASGVLAGQYF. CDR3 nucleotide sequence: TGTGCCAGTGGAGTACTAGCGGGACAGTATTTT.